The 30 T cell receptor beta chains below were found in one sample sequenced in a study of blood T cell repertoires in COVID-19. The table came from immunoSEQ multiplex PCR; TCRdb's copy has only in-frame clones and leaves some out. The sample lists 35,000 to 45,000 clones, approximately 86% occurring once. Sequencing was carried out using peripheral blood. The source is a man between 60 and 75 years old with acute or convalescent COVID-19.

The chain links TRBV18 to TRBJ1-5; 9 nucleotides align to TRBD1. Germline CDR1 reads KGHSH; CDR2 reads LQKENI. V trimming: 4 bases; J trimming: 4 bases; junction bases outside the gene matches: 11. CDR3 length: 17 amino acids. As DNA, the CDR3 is TGTGCCAGCTCACAATCCAACCCGGGACAGGGTAATCAGCCCCAGCATTTT. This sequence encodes CASSQSNPGQGNQPQHF.

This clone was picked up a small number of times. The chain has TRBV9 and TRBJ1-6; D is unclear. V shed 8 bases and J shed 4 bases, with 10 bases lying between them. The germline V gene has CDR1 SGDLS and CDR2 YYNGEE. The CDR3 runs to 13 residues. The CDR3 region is CASSDTYNSPLHF. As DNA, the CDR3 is TGTGCCAGTTCTGACACGTATAATTCACCCCTCCACTTT.

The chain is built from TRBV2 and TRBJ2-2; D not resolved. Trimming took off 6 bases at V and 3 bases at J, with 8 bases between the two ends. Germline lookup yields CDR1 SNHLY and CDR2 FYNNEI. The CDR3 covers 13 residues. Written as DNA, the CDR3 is TGTGCCAGCAGCTGGCCCTACACCGGGGAGCTGTTTTTT. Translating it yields CASSWPYTGELFF.

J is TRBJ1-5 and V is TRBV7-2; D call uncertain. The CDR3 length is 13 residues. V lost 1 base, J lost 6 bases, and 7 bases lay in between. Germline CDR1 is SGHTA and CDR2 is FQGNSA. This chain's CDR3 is CASSLDFAQPQHF. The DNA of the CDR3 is TGTGCCAGCAGCTTAGACTTCGCTCAGCCCCAGCATTTT.

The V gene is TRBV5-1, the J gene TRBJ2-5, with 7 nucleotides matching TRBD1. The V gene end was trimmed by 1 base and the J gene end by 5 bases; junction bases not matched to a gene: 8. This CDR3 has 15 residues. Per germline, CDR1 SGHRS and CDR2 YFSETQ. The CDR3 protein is CASSLFGRGMETQYF. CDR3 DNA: TGCGCCAGCAGCTTGTTCGGCAGGGGGATGGAGACCCAGTACTTC.

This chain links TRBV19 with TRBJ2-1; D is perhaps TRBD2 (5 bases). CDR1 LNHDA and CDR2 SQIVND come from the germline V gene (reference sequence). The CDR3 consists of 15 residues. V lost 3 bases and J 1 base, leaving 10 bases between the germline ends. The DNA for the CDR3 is TGTGCCAGTAGTATCCCAGCGGAGTCCTACAATGAGCAGTTCTTC. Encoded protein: CASSIPAESYNEQFF.

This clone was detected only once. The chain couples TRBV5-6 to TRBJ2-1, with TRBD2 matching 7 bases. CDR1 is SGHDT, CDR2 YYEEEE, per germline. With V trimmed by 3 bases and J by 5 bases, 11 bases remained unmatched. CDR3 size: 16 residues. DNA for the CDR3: TGTGCCAGCAGCTCTATTTACCGGGGGGTTAACAATGAGCAGTTCTTC. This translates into CASSSIYRGVNNEQFF. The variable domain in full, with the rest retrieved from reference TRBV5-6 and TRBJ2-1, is DAGVTQSPTHLIKTRGQQVTLRCSPKSGHDTVSWYQQALGQGPQFIFQYYEEEERQRGNFPDRFSGHQFPNYSSELNVNALLLGDSALYLCASSSIYRGVNNEQFFGPGTRLTVL.

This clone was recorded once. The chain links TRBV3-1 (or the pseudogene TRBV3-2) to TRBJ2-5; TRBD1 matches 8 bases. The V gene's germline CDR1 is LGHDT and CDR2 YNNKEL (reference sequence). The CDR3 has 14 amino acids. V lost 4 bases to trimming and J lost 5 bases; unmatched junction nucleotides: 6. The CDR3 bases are TGTGCCAGCAGCCGGAGGACAGGGAGGGAGACCCAGTACTTC. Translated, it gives CASSRRTGRETQYF.

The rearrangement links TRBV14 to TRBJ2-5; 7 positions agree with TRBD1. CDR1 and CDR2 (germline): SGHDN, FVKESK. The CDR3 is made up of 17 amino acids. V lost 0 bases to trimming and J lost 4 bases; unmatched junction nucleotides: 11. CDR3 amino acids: CASSQDLGQVTTETQYF. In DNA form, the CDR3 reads TGTGCCAGCAGCCAAGACCTTGGACAGGTCACCACAGAGACCCAGTACTTC.

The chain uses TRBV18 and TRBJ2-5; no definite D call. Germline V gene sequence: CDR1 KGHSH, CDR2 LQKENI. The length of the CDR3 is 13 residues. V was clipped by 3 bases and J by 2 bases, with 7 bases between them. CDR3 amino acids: CASSPLPQETQYF. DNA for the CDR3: TGTGCCAGCTCACCCCTACCTCAAGAGACCCAGTACTTC.

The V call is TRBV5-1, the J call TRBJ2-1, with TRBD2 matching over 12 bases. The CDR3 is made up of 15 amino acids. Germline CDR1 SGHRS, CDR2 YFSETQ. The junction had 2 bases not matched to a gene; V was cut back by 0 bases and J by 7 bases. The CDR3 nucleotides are TGCGCCAGCAGCTTGGCACTAGCGGGAGGAAATGAGCAGTTCTTC. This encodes CASSLALAGGNEQFF.

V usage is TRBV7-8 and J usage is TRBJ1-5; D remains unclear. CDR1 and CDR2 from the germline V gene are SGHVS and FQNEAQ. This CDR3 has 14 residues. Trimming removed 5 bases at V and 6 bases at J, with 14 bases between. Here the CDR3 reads CASSPSHRVQPQHF. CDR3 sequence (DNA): TGTGCCAGCAGCCCCAGTCATCGGGTTCAGCCCCAGCATTTT.

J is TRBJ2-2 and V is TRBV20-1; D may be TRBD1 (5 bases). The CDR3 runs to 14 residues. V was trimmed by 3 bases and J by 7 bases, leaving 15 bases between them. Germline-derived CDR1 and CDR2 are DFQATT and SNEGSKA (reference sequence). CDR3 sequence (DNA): TGCAGTGCTAGTCGCAGGGCGCAGGACGGGGAGCTGTTTTTT. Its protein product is CSASRRAQDGELFF.

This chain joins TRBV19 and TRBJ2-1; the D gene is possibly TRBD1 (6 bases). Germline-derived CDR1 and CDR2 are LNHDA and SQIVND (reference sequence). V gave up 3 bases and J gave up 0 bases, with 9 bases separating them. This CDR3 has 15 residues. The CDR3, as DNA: TGTGCCAGTAGTATGGACAGATACTCCTACAATGAGCAGTTCTTC. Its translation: CASSMDRYSYNEQFF.

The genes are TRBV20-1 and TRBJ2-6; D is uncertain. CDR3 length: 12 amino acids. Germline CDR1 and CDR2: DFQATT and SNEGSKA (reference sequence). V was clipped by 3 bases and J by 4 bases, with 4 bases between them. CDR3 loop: CSASPGANVLTF. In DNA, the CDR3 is TGCAGTGCTAGTCCAGGGGCCAACGTCCTGACTTTC.

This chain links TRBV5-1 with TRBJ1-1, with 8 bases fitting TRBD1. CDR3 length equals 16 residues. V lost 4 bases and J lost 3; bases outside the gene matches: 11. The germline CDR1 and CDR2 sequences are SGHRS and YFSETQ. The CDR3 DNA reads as TGCGCCAGCAGCCCAACTCCCGGACAGGGCTACACTGAAGCTTTCTTT. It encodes CASSPTPGQGYTEAFF.

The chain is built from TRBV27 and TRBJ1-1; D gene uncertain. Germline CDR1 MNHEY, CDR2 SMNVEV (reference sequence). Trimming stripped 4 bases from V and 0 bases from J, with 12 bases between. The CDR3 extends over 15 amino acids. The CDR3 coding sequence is TGTGCCAGCAGTTCCGTTATGAACATGAACACTGAAGCTTTCTTT. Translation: CASSSVMNMNTEAFF.

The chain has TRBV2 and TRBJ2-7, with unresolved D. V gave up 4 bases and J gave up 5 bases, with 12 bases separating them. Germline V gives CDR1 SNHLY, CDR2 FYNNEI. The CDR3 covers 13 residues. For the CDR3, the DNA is TGTGCCAGCAGTGTATACCTTGGGCACGAGCAGTACTTC. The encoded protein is CASSVYLGHEQYF.

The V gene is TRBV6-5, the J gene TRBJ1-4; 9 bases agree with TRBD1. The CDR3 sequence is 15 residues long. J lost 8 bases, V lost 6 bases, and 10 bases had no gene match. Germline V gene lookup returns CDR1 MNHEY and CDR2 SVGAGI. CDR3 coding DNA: TGTGCCAGCAGGCAACAGGGGGCGGTGAGGGAAAAACTGTTTTTT. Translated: CASRQQGAVREKLFF.

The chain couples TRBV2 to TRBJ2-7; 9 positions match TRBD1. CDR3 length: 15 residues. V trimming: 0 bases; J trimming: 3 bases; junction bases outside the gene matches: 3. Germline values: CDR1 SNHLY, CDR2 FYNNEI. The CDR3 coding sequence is TGTGCCAGCAGTGAAGCTACAGGGGGCATCTACGAGCAGTACTTC. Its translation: CASSEATGGIYEQYF.

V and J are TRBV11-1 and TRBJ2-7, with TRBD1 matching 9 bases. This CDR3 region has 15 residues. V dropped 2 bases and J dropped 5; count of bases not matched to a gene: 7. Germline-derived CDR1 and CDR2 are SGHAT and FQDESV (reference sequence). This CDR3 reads CASSLPGQGVHEQYF. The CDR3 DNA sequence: TGTGCCAGCAGCTTACCGGGACAGGGCGTGCACGAGCAGTACTTC.

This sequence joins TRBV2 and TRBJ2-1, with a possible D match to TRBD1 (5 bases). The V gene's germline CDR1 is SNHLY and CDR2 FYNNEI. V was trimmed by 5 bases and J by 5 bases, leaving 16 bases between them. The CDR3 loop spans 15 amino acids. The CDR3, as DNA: TGTGCCAGCAGTAAGACCAGGGTGACGGACAATGAGCAGTTCTTC. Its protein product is CASSKTRVTDNEQFF.

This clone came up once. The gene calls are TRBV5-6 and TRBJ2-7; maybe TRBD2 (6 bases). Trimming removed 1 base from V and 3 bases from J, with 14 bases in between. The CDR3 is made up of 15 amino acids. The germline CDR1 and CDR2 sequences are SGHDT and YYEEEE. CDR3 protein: CASSLIGSDGYEQYV. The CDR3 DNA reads TGTGCCAGCAGCTTGATCGGGAGCGACGGCTACGAGCAGTACGTC.

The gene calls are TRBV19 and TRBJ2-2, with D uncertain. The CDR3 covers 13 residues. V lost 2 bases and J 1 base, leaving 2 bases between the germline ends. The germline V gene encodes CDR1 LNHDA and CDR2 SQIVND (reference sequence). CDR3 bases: TGTGCCAGTAGTATACAGAACACCGGGGAGCTGTTTTTT. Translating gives CASSIQNTGELFF. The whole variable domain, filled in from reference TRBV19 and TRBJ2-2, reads DGGITQSPKYLFRKEGQNVTLSCEQNLNHDAMYWYRQDPGQGLRLIYYSQIVNDFQKGDIAEGYSVSREKKESFPLTVTSAQKNPTAFYLCASSIQNTGELFFGEGSRLTVL.

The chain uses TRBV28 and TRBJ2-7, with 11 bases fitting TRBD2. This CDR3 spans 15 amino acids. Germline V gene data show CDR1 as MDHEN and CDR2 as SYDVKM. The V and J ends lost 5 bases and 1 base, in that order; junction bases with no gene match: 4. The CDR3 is CASSLLAGGSYEQYF. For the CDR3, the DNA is TGTGCCAGCAGTCTATTAGCGGGAGGGTCCTACGAGCAGTACTTC.

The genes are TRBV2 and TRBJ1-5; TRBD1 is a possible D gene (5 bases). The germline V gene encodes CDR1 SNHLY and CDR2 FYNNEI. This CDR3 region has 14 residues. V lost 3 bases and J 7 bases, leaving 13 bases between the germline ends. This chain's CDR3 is CASSDSGRGQPQHF. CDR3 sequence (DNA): TGTGCCAGCAGTGATTCAGGTAGGGGACAGCCCCAGCATTTT.

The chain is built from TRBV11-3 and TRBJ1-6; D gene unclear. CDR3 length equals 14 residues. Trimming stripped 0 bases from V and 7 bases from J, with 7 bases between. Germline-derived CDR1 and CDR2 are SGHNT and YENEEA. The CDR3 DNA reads TGTGCCAGCAGCTTAGATGCGGAGAATTCACCCCTCCACTTT. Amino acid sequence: CASSLDAENSPLHF. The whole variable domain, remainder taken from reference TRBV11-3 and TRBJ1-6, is EAGVVQSPRYKIIEKKQPVAFWCNPISGHNTLYWYLQNLGQGPELLIRYENEEAVDDSQLPKDRFSAERLKGVDSTLKIQPAELGDSAVYLCASSLDAENSPLHFGNGTRLTVT.

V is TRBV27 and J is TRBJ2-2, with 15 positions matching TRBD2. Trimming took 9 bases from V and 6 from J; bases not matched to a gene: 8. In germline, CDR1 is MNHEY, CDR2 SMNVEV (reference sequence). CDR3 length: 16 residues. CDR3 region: CARWTSGRAVAGELFF. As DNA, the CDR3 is TGTGCCAGATGGACTAGCGGGAGGGCCGTTGCCGGGGAGCTGTTTTTT.

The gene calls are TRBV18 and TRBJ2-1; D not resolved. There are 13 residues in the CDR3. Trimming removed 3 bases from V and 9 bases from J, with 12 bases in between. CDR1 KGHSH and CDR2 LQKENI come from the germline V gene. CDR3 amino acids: CASSPPRSPEQFF. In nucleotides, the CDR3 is TGTGCCAGCTCACCCCCTAGGTCCCCTGAGCAGTTCTTC.

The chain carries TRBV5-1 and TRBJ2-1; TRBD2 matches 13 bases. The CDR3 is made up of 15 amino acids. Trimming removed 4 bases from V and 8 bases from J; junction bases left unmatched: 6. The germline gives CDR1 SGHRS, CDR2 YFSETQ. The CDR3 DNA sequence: TGCGCCAGCAGCACCGGGACTAGCGGGATGGATGAGCAGTTCTTC. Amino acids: CASSTGTSGMDEQFF. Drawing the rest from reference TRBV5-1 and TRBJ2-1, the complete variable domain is KAGVTQTPRYLIKTRGQQVTLSCSPISGHRSVSWYQQTPGQGLQFLFEYFSETQRNKGNFPGRFSGRQFSNSRSEMNVSTLELGDSALYLCASSTGTSGMDEQFFGPGTRLTVL.